This T cell receptor beta chain is drawn from a study of blood T cell repertoires in COVID-19. The ends were cut back, 4 bases at V and 5 bases at J, with 14 bases in the middle. This CDR3 has 14 amino acids. In germline, CDR1 is SGHTA, CDR2 FQGNSA. The assay was immunoSEQ multiplex PCR, and TCRdb's table has in-frame clones only and misses some. Of roughly 68,000 clones in the sample, 87% were seen once. The chain joins TRBV7-2 to TRBJ2-5, with a weak D call TRBD1 (6 bases). Sequencing used peripheral blood. The TCR comes from a man aged 45 to 65 with active COVID-19. This CDR3 reads CASSSTGMSETQYF. The CDR3 DNA is TGTGCCAGCAGCTCCACAGGGATGTCGGAGACCCAGTACTTC.